This TCR beta chain was identified during a study of blood T cell repertoires in COVID-19 (TCRdb year 2020). A note on the overall study: Samples from collaborators originated in the United States, Italy and Spain and spanned both the acute and convalescent phases of COVID-19. Samples were obtained from the ongoing ImmuneRACE study (first 160 participants) and from over a thousand subjects provided by 6 global collaborators. The prospective study material was composed of cDNA or gDNA derived from T cells, B-cell-depleted T cells, or PBMCs. Deeply sampled blood TCRbeta repertoires from subjects exposed to, actively infected with, or recovered from COVID-19 were included in the dataset. The repertoires were released in a freely available public database meant as a resource for research on the immune response to SARS-CoV-2. Nearly every sample came with metadata listing a de-identified subject ID, COVID-19 status, age in years and sex. Where available, HLA class I and class II types were taken from metadata supplied by the sample provider and were not determined by assay-based typing.

Overall study outcomes, separate from this receptor: The quantity of clinical and demographic metadata differed by source and by participant and was supplied without curation.

TCRbeta CDR3 regions were amplified from genomic DNA by means of the immunoSEQ Assay, a bias-controlled multiplex PCR. Under the source paper's analysis protocol: The number of nucleated cells in each sample was estimated by amplification of reference gene primers within the assay. Sequence reads were collapsed and filtered to measure the absolute abundance of every unique TCRbeta CDR3 rearrangement. For each sample, productive Simpson clonality was calculated as the square root of Simpson's diversity index over productive rearrangements. TCRdb's version of the immuneACCESS table is confined to in-frame rearrangements and falls short of the full clone set. An unresolved V gene accounts for under half of the shortfall where checked; the remainder is of unknown origin. The DNA gave D and trimming, while V, J and clone size come from that table. The sample table shows hundreds of thousands of clones, and around 90% are seen once. The ten largest clones add up to around 3.5% of the sample.

Turning to this clone: No antigen is known for it. No qualities accompany the bases; no much larger clone lies one base away.

Samples from volunteer blood donors who had recovered from COVID-19 were contributed by a second Seattle source. Whole blood was collected in K2EDTA tubes by collaborating institutions according to the institutions' own protocols. For TCRbeta analysis, collaborator samples were shipped as frozen whole blood, as isolated PBMCs, or as DNA extracted from either sample type. The germline V gene supplies CDR1 MNHEY and CDR2 SVGEGT. The CDR3 measures 14 amino acids from cysteine to phenylalanine. The DNA shown is the 42-base CDR3, in frame from base 1. Trimming costs V 4 bases and J 6 bases, and their ends lie 15 bases apart.

The TCR sequence derives from a woman younger than 35 who had recovered from COVID-19. Here the chain combines TRBV6-2 or TRBV6-3 and TRBJ1-2; the D segment could be TRBD1, given 6 matching bases. Material: peripheral blood. The CDR3 region reads CASSLDSRGHGYTF. The nucleotide sequence reads as follows: TGTGCCAGCAGTTTGGATAGCAGGGGTCATGGCTACACCTTC.